This TCR beta chain was captured by sequencing in a study of cytomegalovirus exposure and HLA in healthy donors (dated by TCRdb to between 2016 and 2019). At the level of the whole study: An earlier analysis of several hundred of the donors reported over 250 Gb of sequence data and 117 million unique TCR beta sequences obtained from around 170 million T cells. Roughly 290 gigabases of sequencing data and roughly 81 million unique TCR sequences made up an early release that covered 640 HLA-typed donors. Among the roughly 400 genotyped donors, about 83% belonged to the genetic ancestry cluster associated with self-reported Caucasian donors. The study aimed to test whether cataloging public T cell receptors could reveal signatures of past pathogen exposure. The study used immunosequencing to profile the T cell repertoires of approximately 690 subjects and linked those repertoires to cytomegalovirus serostatus. Besides the first cohort of 500 to 700 subjects, a separate validation cohort made up of roughly 120 different subjects was used. The study combined high-throughput TCR immunosequencing, statistical association of individual TCRs with disease status, and machine learning to predict cytomegalovirus infection status. In a later analysis, previously published TCR beta repertoires from several hundred donors were re-analyzed and high-resolution HLA genotyping was added so that TCR occurrence patterns could be studied. Rather than using new phenotypic data, the later analysis identified candidate immune exposures from TCR beta sequences and from how often those sequences occurred across donors. To decide whether each TCR beta V gene segment behaved as functional or pseudogenic, an earlier analysis of some 540 of the donors relied on high-throughput TCR beta sequencing. Donor age, sex, ethnicity and CMV serostatus were collected together with the repertoire data. A later genetic analysis took genome-wide SNP genotypes for about three fifths of the 666 donors and used that subset as a discovery cohort. Every discovery cohort repertoire had been produced on one sequencing platform. HLA typing included class I and class II loci at four-digit resolution. Typing coverage differed by locus: A, B, C, DRB1 and DQB1 were typed in roughly 620-640 donors, DQA1 in approximately 520, DPA1 in some 610, and DPB1 in approximately 450. Because of strong linkage in the cohort, roughly five DR-DQ haplotypes were treated as single units for association and clustering. On average, around 200,000 unique TCR beta nucleotide sequences were sequenced per donor among 398 genotyped donors of the cohort, with approximately 18% of those sequences being non-productive. Broader findings and caveats from the paper: Only TCR beta chains were sequenced in this cohort, and the absence of alpha or paired-chain data limited detectable features. A further reported finding was that TCR beta sequences accurately predicted the HLA-A and HLA-B alleles for most subjects in the first cohort. Most CMV-associated TCR beta chains appeared to be HLA-restricted in a later analysis, and the HLA associations seemed to be driven largely by CMV exposure. Because the 87-base-pair reads could not distinguish some IMGT-functional V segments, including TRBV6-2 and TRBV6-3, those segments were excluded. A later genetic analysis associated a missense DCLRE1C variant with V-gene and J-gene trimming of TCR beta chains, and an independent cohort replicated the association. It was suggested by the authors that the approach could potentially be generalized to other disease states and immunological phenotypes. A later analysis reported that several top co-occurrence clusters appeared linked to parvovirus B19, influenza, CMV and Epstein-Barr virus. The sequencing pipeline was judged likely to have produced a cluster of highly shared sequence variants as a technical artifact. A later analysis associated about 17,000 TCR beta sequences with specific HLA alleles at a false discovery rate of 0.05. Across donors, most TCR sequences were observed very rarely, whereas some public TCRs were present in many individuals. In an earlier analysis of 587 of the donors, most TCR beta V segments appeared in productive rearrangements about 87% or about 30% of the time, broadly matching IMGT annotations. CMV serostatus was the only immune exposure information available for the cohort. Roughly uniform sequencing depth across donors was assumed in presence/absence analyses, although this assumption may not hold. In vitro tests confirmed that a few of the cytomegalovirus-associated TCR beta chains recognize cytomegalovirus antigens. Correlated functional status among segregating V segments might reflect linkage disequilibrium, but an unknown experimental factor could not be ruled out. Compared with equally common non-associated chains, HLA-associated TCR beta chains in a later analysis were more clonally expanded and had lower generation probabilities. The study listed 150 to 200 TCR beta chains as associated with cytomegalovirus. According to a later analysis, TCR association rates differed among HLA loci, with DRB1 alleles showing the most associated TCRs and HLA-C alleles showing the fewest. Because counts were too low, 15 to 20 rarely observed V segments, including chromosome 9 orphons, were left out of the earlier analysis of 587 of the donors. The classifier was reported to diagnose cytomegalovirus status with high specificity and sensitivity in both the original and validation cohorts. In a later genetic analysis, fewer N-insertions in productive TCRs were reported among donors in an Asian-associated ancestry cluster than the roughly 700-donor mean. When HLA alleles, especially DR and DQ, strongly co-occurred, attributing TCR associations to individual alleles was difficult. Because some donors lacked HLA typing at each locus, the association tests relied only on the typed subset.

The cohort consisted of 600 to 700 healthy bone marrow donors. Cohort members were all nominally healthy when sampled, although unrecorded immune exposures were likely present. The donor tested CMV seronegative and was one of the 352 seronegative cohort members. Every donor gave a peripheral blood sample, and the peripheral blood mononuclear cells from that sample were used for TCR beta sequencing. Genomic DNA was extracted from the blood cell samples with the Qiagen DNeasy Blood Extraction Kit. With regard to this clone: It has no known antigen specificity. Base qualities are not provided; no much larger clone lies one nucleotide away.

V lost 5 bases and J lost 8 bases, and the count of bases not matched to a germline gene is 6. The germline V gene (reference sequence) gives CDR1 as MNHEY and CDR2 as SMNVEV. Reading from cysteine to phenylalanine, the CDR3 counts 13 amino acids. Just the 39-base CDR3 DNA is kept, in frame starting at base 1. Library preparation used the immunoSEQ multiplex PCR assay. For the multiplex PCR, a mixture combining 60 forward primers for TCR Vbeta segments and 13 reverse primers for TCR Jbeta segments was used. A multiplex PCR assay on genomic DNA amplified the CDR3 region of rearranged TCR beta genes. On the Illumina HiSeq System, the amplified TCR beta libraries were sequenced as 87-base-pair reads. On the authors' methods: In a later analysis, around 80 million unique TCR beta chains were counted across the roughly 700 repertoires, and about 9.9 million of these chains were shared by at least two donors. To remove PCR and sequencing errors, raw reads were error-corrected and collapsed into unique sequences using a nearest-neighbor algorithm that merged closely related sequences. Alignment of CDR3 sequences to IMGT reference sequences was used to assign V, D and J gene segments. Each retained sequence needed at least a six-nucleotide match to both a V gene segment and a J gene segment. Rearrangements were classified as productive when the CDR3 lacked stop codons and remained in frame with V and J, and all other rearrangements were classified as non-productive. CDR3 was defined according to IMGT convention as the region running from the second conserved V-encoded cysteine to the conserved J-encoded phenylalanine. In an earlier analysis of roughly 580 of the donors, sequences lacking an unambiguous match to a single V gene segment were excluded. An earlier analysis of over 450 of the donors classified V segments as functional when productive rearrangements were above 56.7% and as segregating when the standard deviation between donors was above 5%. A statistical classification framework was built for diagnosing cytomegalovirus status from the catalog of TCR beta chain sequences. In a later analysis, TCR nucleotide sequences were compared against IMGT/GENE-DB human TR gene sequences so that V and J genes could be assigned. A later analysis assigned CDR3 sequences and most-parsimonious VDJ recombination scenarios with the TCRdist pipeline. In a later analysis, each TCR beta chain was defined by its CDR3 amino acid sequence together with its V-gene family, and reads without a unique V-gene family were excluded. A later analysis removed 592 highly shared, low-generation-probability nucleotide sequences to deal with suspected cross-contamination and a sequencing artifact. A later analysis calculated a clonal expansion index for each public chain from normalized within-repertoire ranks of inferred template counts. In a later analysis, generation probabilities were computed with a VDJ recombination model fitted to out-of-frame rearrangements, and the resulting probabilities were checked against IGoR. A later analysis scored TCR-TCR, TCR-HLA and TCR-CMV co-occurrence with hypergeometric tests, applying a repertoire-size bias correction to TCR pairs. To estimate false discovery rates, a later analysis permuted the HLA or CMV assignments 20 times. In a later analysis, co-occurring TCRs were grouped with DBSCAN, and TCRdist sequence similarity was added when clustering was performed within HLA-allele-positive subsets. Repertoires with fewer than 30,000 or more than 120,000 public chains, plus five repertoires with anomalous nucleotide sharing, were excluded from co-occurrence clustering. Held by TCRdb, this immuneACCESS table contains in-frame sequences only and omits some clones. Under half of the omission traces to an unresolved V gene where checked; the cause of the rest is unknown. V and J calls and clone size are given by that table; D and trimming were obtained from the DNA. The sample includes roughly 200,000 clones, with approximately 80% observed a single time. The ten largest clonotypes hold 0.71% of the sample.

This receptor was identified in a boy between 2 and 10 years old in good health and CMV-seronegative. The chain joins TRBV27 to TRBJ1-2, with 9 bases matching TRBD1. The sample comprised PBMCs. The nucleotides read TGTGCCAGCAGTGCTGGGACAGGGAGCGGCTACACCTTC. Translation gives CASSAGTGSGYTF.